This T cell receptor beta chain came from a study of spatial heterogeneity in lung cancer. Time point noted: sample taken at primary tumor resection. Material for sequencing was whole RNA from tumor, nontumor lung or frozen PBMC, left unsorted. The donors, 70 or so patients with untreated early-stage non-small cell lung cancer, provided the samples. TCR cDNA molecules each had a unique molecular identifier. One entry per CDR3 protein results from TCRdb running MiXCR on the 5' RACE reads. This sample yields tens of thousands of distinct CDR3 sequences, of which less than 6% are seen a single time; around 10% belongs to the top ten. V was pared by 3 bases and J by 7 bases, with 7 bases between. CDR3 size: 12 residues. CDR1 is SGHTA, CDR2 FQGNSA, per germline. Turning to this clonotype: Its antigen is undetermined.

Overall study results and limits: Ubiquitous expanded tumor TCRs appeared in blood more at resection than follow-up.

The TCR comes from a male donor with early-stage non-small cell lung cancer. J is TRBJ1-5 and V is TRBV7-2; no clear D gene. The sample in question was PBMCs, obtained at surgery. The CDR3 loop is CASSLELQPQHF. In DNA, the CDR3 is TGTGCCAGCAGCTTGGAATTACAGCCCCAGCATTTT.